This T cell receptor beta chain was found in a study of cytomegalovirus exposure and HLA in healthy donors. Study observations and caveats: There were some V segments, including TRBV6-2 and TRBV6-3, excluded as indistinguishable.

On this clone itself: The target antigen is unknown.

Trimming cost V 4 bases and J 5 bases; bases outside gene matches: 7. Germline V gene data show CDR1 as SGHRS and CDR2 as YFSETQ. The CDR3 loop spans 14 amino acids. The PCR was carried out with 60 Vbeta primers and 13 Jbeta primers. Assay used: immunoSEQ multiplex PCR; TCRdb lists only in-frame clones, some missing. The sample includes 200,000 or so clones, approximately 78% of them seen just once. The receptor's source is a woman in her 50s in good health and CMV-seropositive. The chain employs TRBV5-1 and TRBJ2-7; TRBD1 matches at 9 bases. Specimen: PBMCs. The CDR3 bases are TGCGCCAGCAGCCCGGGGACAGGGAAGGACGAGCAGTACTTC. Residues: CASSPGTGKDEQYF.